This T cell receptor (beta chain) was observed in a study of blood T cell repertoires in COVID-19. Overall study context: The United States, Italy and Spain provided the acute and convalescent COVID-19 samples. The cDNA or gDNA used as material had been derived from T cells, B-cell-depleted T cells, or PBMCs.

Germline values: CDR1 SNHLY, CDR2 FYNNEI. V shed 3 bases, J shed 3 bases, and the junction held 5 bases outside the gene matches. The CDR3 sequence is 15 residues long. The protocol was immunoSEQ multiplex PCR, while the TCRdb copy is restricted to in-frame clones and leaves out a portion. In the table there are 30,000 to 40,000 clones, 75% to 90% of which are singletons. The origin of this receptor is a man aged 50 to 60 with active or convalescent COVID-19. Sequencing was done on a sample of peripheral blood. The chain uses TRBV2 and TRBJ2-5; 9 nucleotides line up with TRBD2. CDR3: CASSDGLAGKETQYF. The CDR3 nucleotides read TGTGCCAGCAGTGATGGGCTAGCGGGAAAAGAGACCCAGTACTTC.